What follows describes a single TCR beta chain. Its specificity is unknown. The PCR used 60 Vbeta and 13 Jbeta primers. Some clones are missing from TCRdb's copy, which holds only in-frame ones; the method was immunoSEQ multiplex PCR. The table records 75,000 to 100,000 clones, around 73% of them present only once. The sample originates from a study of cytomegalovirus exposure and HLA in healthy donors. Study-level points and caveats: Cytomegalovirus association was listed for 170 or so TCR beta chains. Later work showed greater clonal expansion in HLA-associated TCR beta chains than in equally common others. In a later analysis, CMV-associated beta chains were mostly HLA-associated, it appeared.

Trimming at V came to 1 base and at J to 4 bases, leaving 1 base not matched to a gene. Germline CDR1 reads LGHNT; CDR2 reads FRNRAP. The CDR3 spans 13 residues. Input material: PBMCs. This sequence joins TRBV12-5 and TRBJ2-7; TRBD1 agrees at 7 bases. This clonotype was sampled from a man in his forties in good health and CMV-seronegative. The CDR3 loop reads CASGLGQGYEQYF. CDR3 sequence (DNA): TGTGCTAGTGGTTTGGGACAGGGTTACGAGCAGTACTTC.